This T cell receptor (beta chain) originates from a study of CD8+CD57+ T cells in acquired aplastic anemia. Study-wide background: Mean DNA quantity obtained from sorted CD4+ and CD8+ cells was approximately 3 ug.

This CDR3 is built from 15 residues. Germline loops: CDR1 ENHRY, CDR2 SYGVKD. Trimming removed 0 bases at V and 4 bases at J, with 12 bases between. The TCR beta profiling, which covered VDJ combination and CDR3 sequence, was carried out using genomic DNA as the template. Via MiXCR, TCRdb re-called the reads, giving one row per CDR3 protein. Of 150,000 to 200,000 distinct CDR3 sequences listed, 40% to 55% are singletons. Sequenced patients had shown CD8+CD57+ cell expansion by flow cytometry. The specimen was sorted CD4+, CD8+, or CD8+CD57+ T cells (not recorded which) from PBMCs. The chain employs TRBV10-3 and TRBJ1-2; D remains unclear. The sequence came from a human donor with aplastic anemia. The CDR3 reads CAISESPPGIYGYTF. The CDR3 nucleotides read TGTGCCATCAGTGAGTCACCGCCTGGCATCTATGGCTACACCTTC.